This is a list of T cell receptor beta chains from one sample in a study of Graves' ophthalmopathy and Graves' hyperthyroidism. TCRdb reprocessed the multiplex PCR reads via MiXCR and lists one record per CDR3 protein. The table shows about 600,000 distinct CDR3 sequences, with about 35% occurring only once. The sample comprised peripheral blood or thyroid tissue (not recorded which). These receptors were obtained from an adult man with Graves' hyperthyroidism. Each CDR3 is given with its conserved first and last residue. The D gene is left open where the match is weak. A clone size is listed for some rows: how often the clone was seen (once, few, many), or a class if it is expanded.

clone_size | j_call | d_call | v_call | cdr3_aa | cdr3_nt
many | TRBJ1-1 | - | TRBV29-1 | CSVAEPLTTEAFF | TGCAGCGTCGCCGAACCACTAACTACTGAAGCTTTCTTT
many | TRBJ1-6 | - | TRBV4-2 | CASSQEEADSGPLHF | TGTGCCAGCAGCCAAGAAGAGGCGGACTCGGGACCCCTCCACTTT
many | TRBJ2-2 | - | TRBV7-8 | CASSPDWNTGELFF | TGTGCCAGCAGCCCGGACTGGAACACCGGGGAGCTGTTTTTT
many | TRBJ2-5 | TRBD2 | TRBV9 | CASSVGSAGGQETQYF | TGTGCCAGCAGCGTAGGATCCGCGGGGGGGCAAGAGACCCAGTACTTC
many | TRBJ1-5 | - | TRBV6-7 | CASSSDRLNQPQHF | TGTGCCAGCAGTTCCGACAGGCTCAATCAGCCCCAGCATTTT
many | TRBJ1-2 | TRBD1 | TRBV19 | CASSLQGASNYGYTF | TGTGCCAGTAGTCTACAGGGGGCTTCTAACTATGGCTACACCTTC
many | TRBJ1-1 | - | TRBV25-1 | CASSRKFHALRDTEAFF | TGTGCCAGCAGTCGCAAATTCCACGCCCTTCGGGACACTGAAGCTTTCTTT
- | TRBJ2-1 | TRBD1 | TRBV24-1 | CATSDVTGTYNEQFF | TGTGCCACCAGTGATGTGACAGGGACCTACAATGAGCAGTTCTTC
many | TRBJ1-1 | - | TRBV9 | CASSVGGQAEAFF | TGTGCCAGCAGCGTAGGAGGGCAGGCTGAAGCTTTCTTT
- | TRBJ2-7 | TRBD2 | TRBV7-2 | CASSFEGGDGSLEQYF | TGTGCCAGCAGCTTTGAGGGAGGGGACGGGTCCTTAGAGCAGTACTTC
many | TRBJ2-7 | - | TRBV12-3/TRBV12-4 | CASSLRDTSSYEQYF | TGTGCCAGCAGTTTACGGGACACCAGCTCCTACGAGCAGTACTTC
many | TRBJ2-2 | - | TRBV7-9 | CASSFFGGLTGELFF | TGTGCCAGCAGCTTTTTCGGTGGACTAACCGGGGAGCTGTTTTTT
- | TRBJ2-7 | - | TRBV7-3 | CASSDRSRMNYEQYF | TGTGCCAGCAGCGACAGGTCGAGGATGAACTACGAGCAGTACTTC
many | TRBJ2-7 | - | TRBV6-5 | CASSDRGVPYEQYF | TGTGCCAGCAGTGACAGAGGGGTACCCTACGAGCAGTACTTC
many | TRBJ2-7 | - | TRBV13 | CASSLVPADHEQYF | TGTGCCAGCAGCTTAGTTCCAGCCGACCACGAGCAGTACTTC
- | TRBJ2-5 | - | TRBV27 | CASRLGVLQETQYF | TGTGCCAGCAGGTTGGGGGTCCTCCAAGAGACCCAGTACTTC
- | TRBJ1-2 | - | TRBV12-3/TRBV12-4 | CASSLGRKGYTF | TGTGCCAGCAGTTTAGGCAGGAAAGGCTACACCTTC
- | TRBJ1-5 | - | TRBV5-1 | CASSLAGAGHQPQHF | TGCGCCAGCAGCTTGGCTGGGGCAGGGCATCAGCCCCAGCATTTT
- | TRBJ1-1 | TRBD1 | TRBV7-9 | CASSFRDRGLVGAFF | TGCGCCAGCAGCTTCCGGGACAGGGGGCTTGTAGGAGCTTTCTTT
- | TRBJ2-3 | TRBD2 | TRBV7-2 | CASSLGAGAQYF | TGTGCCAGCAGCTTAGGGGCGGGAGCGCAGTATTTT
few | TRBJ2-2 | - | TRBV7-3 | CASSLISTGELFF | TGTGCCAGCAGCTTAATTAGCACCGGGGAGCTGTTTTTT
many | TRBJ1-1 | - | TRBV5-8 | CASSWGRSEAFF | TGTGCCAGCAGCTGGGGACGGAGTGAAGCTTTCTTT
many | TRBJ2-2 | TRBD2 | TRBV24-1 | CATSTFSGSVAGELFF | TGTGCCACCAGCACGTTTAGCGGGAGCGTCGCCGGGGAGCTGTTTTTT
- | TRBJ1-6 | - | TRBV7-3 | CASSTGTKGSPLHF | TGTGCCAGCAGCACCGGGACAAAGGGCTCGCCCCTCCACTTT
few | TRBJ1-1 | - | TRBV9 | CASSLYRAMNTEAFF | TGTGCCAGCAGCCTTTACAGGGCTATGAACACTGAAGCTTTCTTT
many | TRBJ2-7 | TRBD2 | TRBV5-6 | CASSPPGLAGEDYEQYF | TGTGCCAGCAGCCCGCCTGGACTAGCGGGAGAGGACTACGAGCAGTACTTC
- | TRBJ1-3 | - | TRBV19 | CASSESHGNTIYF | TGTGCCAGTTCCGAGTCTCATGGAAACACCATATATTTT
many | TRBJ2-7 | TRBD1 | TRBV7-2 | CASSSRTGGNPAYSYEQYF | TGTGCCAGCAGCTCCCGGACAGGGGGCAATCCAGCTTATAGCTACGAGCAGTACTTC
- | TRBJ2-5 | - | TRBV5-6 | CASSFGRGANQETQYF | TGTGCCAGCAGCTTCGGTCGGGGCGCAAATCAAGAGACCCAGTACTTC
- | TRBJ2-2 | TRBD1 | TRBV2 | CASTEDTGVNTGELFF | TGTGCCAGCACTGAAGATACAGGGGTAAACACCGGGGAGCTGTTTTTT
many | TRBJ1-3 | - | TRBV24-1 | CATIPRTDDSGNTIYF | TGTGCCACCATCCCCCGGACGGACGACTCTGGAAACACCATATATTTT
few | TRBJ1-5 | - | TRBV2 | CASSREFSNQPQHF | TGTGCCAGCTCACGGGAGTTTAGCAATCAGCCCCAGCATTTT
many | TRBJ2-7 | TRBD1 | TRBV6-5 | CASSEIAGGQNEQYF | TGTGCCAGCAGTGAGATAGCAGGGGGCCAGAACGAGCAGTACTTC
- | TRBJ2-3 | - | TRBV10-1 | CASSESWSTDTEYF | TGCGCCAGCAGTGAGAGTTGGTCCACAGATACGGAGTATTTT
- | TRBJ1-1 | - | TRBV2 | CASSPDRPYTEAFF | TGTGCCAGCAGCCCCGATAGGCCTTACACTGAAGCTTTCTTT
many | TRBJ2-5 | TRBD2 | TRBV5-4 | CASSSVSGAQETQYF | TGTGCCAGCAGCTCGGTTAGCGGGGCACAAGAGACCCAGTACTTC
many | TRBJ1-1 | TRBD1 | TRBV6-6 | CASSDMLAGGEAFF | TGTGCCAGCAGTGATATGCTGGCAGGGGGTGAAGCTTTCTTT
few | TRBJ2-2 | - | TRBV11-1 | CASTGRYTGELFF | TGTGCCAGCACGGGGCGGTACACCGGGGAGCTGTTTTTT
many | TRBJ2-5 | - | TRBV5-8 | CASSSSRPTQYF | TGTGCCAGCAGCTCATCACGGCCCACCCAGTACTTC
- | TRBJ2-1 | - | TRBV7-9 | CASGILEGEQFF | TGTGCCAGCGGTATATTAGAGGGTGAGCAGTTCTTC
once | TRBJ2-7 | - | TRBV10-3 | CAIGPGRAYEQYF | TGTGCCATCGGTCCGGGGAGAGCCTACGAGCAGTACTTC
- | TRBJ2-1 | - | TRBV7-9 | CASSLLIGGTYNEQFF | TGTGCCAGCAGCTTACTGATAGGGGGGACCTACAATGAGCAGTTCTTC
many | TRBJ1-2 | - | TRBV20-1 | CSAGAIRVRGYTF | TGCAGTGCTGGTGCAATCAGGGTGCGGGGCTACACCTTC
many | TRBJ2-7 | - | TRBV9 | CASSVDPSSYEQYF | TGTGCCAGCAGCGTAGATCCGAGCTCCTACGAGCAGTACTTC
many | TRBJ1-2 | - | TRBV9 | CASSATEKNYGYTF | TGTGCCAGCAGCGCAACCGAAAAAAACTATGGCTACACCTTC
- | TRBJ2-7 | TRBD2 | TRBV7-9 | CASSTGTSGEQYF | TGTGCCAGCAGCACTGGGACTAGCGGGGAGCAGTACTTC
few | TRBJ1-3 | TRBD1 | TRBV4-1 | CASSQDDRAGNTIYF | TGCGCCAGCAGCCAAGATGACAGGGCTGGAAACACCATATATTTT
- | TRBJ1-1 | - | TRBV30 | CAWSVGAGCFF | TGTGCCTGGAGTGTTGGGGCTGGGTGTTTCTTT
- | TRBJ2-7 | TRBD2 | TRBV10-3 | CASSLSGLAGGPQSSYEQYF | TGTGCCAGCAGCTTATCGGGACTAGCGGGAGGGCCTCAAAGCTCCTACGAGCAGTACTTC
- | TRBJ1-2 | TRBD1 | TRBV29-1 | CSVEDWSMGQGYGYTF | TGCAGCGTTGAAGATTGGAGTATGGGACAGGGCTATGGCTACACCTTC
- | TRBJ2-7 | - | TRBV2 | CASSPTDRLGLEQYF | TGTGCCAGCTCACCAACCGACAGGCTTGGCTTAGAGCAGTACTTC
many | TRBJ2-7 | - | TRBV7-2 | CASSLGGLYEQYF | TGTGCCAGCAGCTTGGGGGGGCTCTACGAGCAGTACTTC
many | TRBJ1-5 | - | TRBV10-3 | CAISEGRDVNQPQHF | TGTGCCATCAGTGAAGGCAGGGATGTCAATCAGCCCCAGCATTTT
many | TRBJ1-3 | - | TRBV25-1 | CASSPIWVNTIYF | TGTGCCAGCAGCCCCATATGGGTTAACACCATATATTTT
- | TRBJ1-2 | - | TRBV12-3/TRBV12-4 | CASSVLAGRGYTF | TGTGCCAGCAGTGTACTAGCGGGACGGGGCTACACCTTC
- | TRBJ1-5 | TRBD1 | TRBV28 | CASRDRQGSQPQHF | TGTGCCAGCAGAGACCGACAGGGGAGTCAGCCCCAGCATTTT
- | TRBJ1-5 | TRBD1 | TRBV12-3/TRBV12-4 | CASSLATGGRLWPQHF | TGTGCCAGCAGTTTAGCGACAGGGGGACGCTTATGGCCCCAGCATTTT
few | TRBJ1-5 | - | TRBV12-3/TRBV12-4 | CASSPGLFSNQPQHF | TGTGCCAGCAGCCCGGGACTCTTTAGCAATCAGCCCCAGCATTTT